This TCR beta chain stems from a study of blood T cell repertoires in COVID-19 (dated by TCRdb to the early 2020s). Regarding the research as a whole: Samples from collaborators originated in the United States, Italy and Spain and spanned both the acute and convalescent phases of COVID-19. The material from the prospective study consisted of cDNA or gDNA derived from T cells, B-cell-depleted T cells, or PBMCs. Deeply sampled blood TCRbeta repertoires from subjects exposed to, actively infected with, or recovered from COVID-19 were included in the dataset. A freely available public database, intended as a resource for researchers studying the immune response to SARS-CoV-2, is where the repertoires were released. Samples were obtained from the ongoing ImmuneRACE study (first 160 participants) and from about 1,300 subjects provided by 6 global collaborators. The sample metadata nearly always contained a de-identified subject ID, COVID-19 status, age in years and sex. Where available, HLA class I and class II types were obtained from metadata supplied by the sample provider rather than from assay-based typing. Overall study outcomes, separate from this receptor: How much clinical and demographic metadata was included differed by source and by participant, and the metadata was provided uncurated.

V lost 0 bases and J lost 3 bases, and the count of bases not matched to a germline gene is 11. The CDR1 and CDR2 encoded by the germline V gene are MNHEY and SVGEGT. Measured from the cysteine to the phenylalanine, the CDR3 is 18 residues long. Here the CDR3 DNA is all that survives: 54 bases in frame from base 1. As regards this clone: The clone's antigen remains unknown. The record has no base qualities; no much larger clone is one base away.

The immunoSEQ Assay, a bias-controlled multiplex PCR, was used to amplify TCRbeta CDR3 regions from genomic DNA. Concerning the study's data processing: Within the assay, amplification of reference gene primers was used to estimate how many nucleated cells each sample contained. Sequence reads were collapsed and filtered to measure the absolute abundance of every unique TCRbeta CDR3 rearrangement. Productive Simpson clonality was computed per sample as the square root of Simpson's diversity index over productive rearrangements. The immuneACCESS repertoire file appears here via TCRdb, limited to in-frame rearrangements. These files lack a portion of the clones; in checked studies, under half of the deficit traces to unresolved V genes, and the cause of the others is not known. V, J and clone size are those of that table, while D and trimming were read from the DNA. In all, the sample holds about 80,000 clones, and around 88% of those were seen once. Of the sample, more than 4.5% is held by the ten largest clones.

Each collaborating institution followed its own protocols to collect whole blood in K2EDTA tubes. For TCRbeta analysis, collaborators shipped samples as frozen whole blood, isolated PBMCs, or DNA extracted from either of those sample types. Specimen: peripheral blood. The receptor comes from a woman older than 75 with acute or convalescent COVID-19. The V and J segments used are TRBV6-2 or TRBV6-3 and TRBJ2-7; 10 junctional bases match TRBD1. Here the CDR3 is given as CASSYSSSRQGAYYEQYF. The base sequence is TGTGCCAGCAGTTACTCGAGTAGTCGACAGGGGGCCTACTACGAGCAGTACTTC.